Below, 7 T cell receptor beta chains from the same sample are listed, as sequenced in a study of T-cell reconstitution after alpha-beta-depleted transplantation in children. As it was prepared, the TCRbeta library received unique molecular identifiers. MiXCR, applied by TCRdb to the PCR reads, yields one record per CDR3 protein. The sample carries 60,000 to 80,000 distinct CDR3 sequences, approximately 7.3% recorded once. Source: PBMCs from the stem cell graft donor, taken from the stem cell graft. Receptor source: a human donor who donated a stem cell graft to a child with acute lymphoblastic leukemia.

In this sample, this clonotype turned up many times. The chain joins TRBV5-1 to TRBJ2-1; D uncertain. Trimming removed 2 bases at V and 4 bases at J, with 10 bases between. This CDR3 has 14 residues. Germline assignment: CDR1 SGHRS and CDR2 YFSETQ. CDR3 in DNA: TGCGCCAGCAGCTTAGGTGACTTGTACAATGAGCAGTTCTTC. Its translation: CASSLGDLYNEQFF.

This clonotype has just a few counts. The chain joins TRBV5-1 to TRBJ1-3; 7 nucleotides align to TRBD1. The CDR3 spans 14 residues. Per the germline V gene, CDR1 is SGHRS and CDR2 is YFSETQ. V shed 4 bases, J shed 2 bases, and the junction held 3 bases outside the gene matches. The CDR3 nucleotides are TGCGCCAGCAGCCCGGACAGGCCTGGAAACACCATATATTTT. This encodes CASSPDRPGNTIYF. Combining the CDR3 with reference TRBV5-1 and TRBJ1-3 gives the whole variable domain KAGVTQTPRYLIKTRGQQVTLSCSPISGHRSVSWYQQTPGQGLQFLFEYFSETQRNKGNFPGRFSGRQFSNSRSEMNVSTLELGDSALYLCASSPDRPGNTIYFGEGSWLTVV.

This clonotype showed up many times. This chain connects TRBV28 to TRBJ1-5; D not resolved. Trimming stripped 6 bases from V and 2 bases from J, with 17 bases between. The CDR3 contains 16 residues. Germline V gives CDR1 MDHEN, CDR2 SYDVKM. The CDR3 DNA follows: TGTGCCAGCAGCCGCCTGGTCGGGATGGGCAATCAGCCCCAGCATTTT. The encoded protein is CASSRLVGMGNQPQHF.

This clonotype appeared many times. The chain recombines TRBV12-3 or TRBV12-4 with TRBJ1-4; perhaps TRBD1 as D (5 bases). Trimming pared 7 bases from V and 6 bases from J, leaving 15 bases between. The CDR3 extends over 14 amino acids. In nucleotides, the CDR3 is TGTGCCAGCATGGGGAGTGTGGGGGATGAAAAACTGTTTTTT. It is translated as CASMGSVGDEKLFF.

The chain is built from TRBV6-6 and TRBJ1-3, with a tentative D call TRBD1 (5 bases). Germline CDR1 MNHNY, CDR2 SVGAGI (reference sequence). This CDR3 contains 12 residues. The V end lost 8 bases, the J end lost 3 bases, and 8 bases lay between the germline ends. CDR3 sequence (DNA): TGTGCCAGCGGCGGACATGGAAACACCATATATTTT. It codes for CASGGHGNTIYF.

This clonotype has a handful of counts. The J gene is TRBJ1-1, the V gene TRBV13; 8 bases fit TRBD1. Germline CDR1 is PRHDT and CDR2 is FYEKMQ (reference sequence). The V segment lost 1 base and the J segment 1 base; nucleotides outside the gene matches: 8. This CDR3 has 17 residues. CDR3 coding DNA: TGTGCCAGCAGCTTAGTAGACAGGGGATACGGGAACACTGAAGCTTTCTTT. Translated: CASSLVDRGYGNTEAFF.

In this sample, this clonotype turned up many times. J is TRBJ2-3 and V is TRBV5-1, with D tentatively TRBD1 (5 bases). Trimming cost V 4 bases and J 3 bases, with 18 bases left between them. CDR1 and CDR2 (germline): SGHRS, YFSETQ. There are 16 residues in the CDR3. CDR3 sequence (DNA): TGCGCCAGCAGCGACAGAGTACGCCAACCTACAGATACGCAGTATTTT. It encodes CASSDRVRQPTDTQYF.